Shown below are 30 T cell receptor beta chains from a single sample sequenced in a study of blood T cell repertoires in COVID-19. Generated by immunoSEQ multiplex PCR, the TCRdb table keeps only in-frame clones and is missing some. Of under 300,000 clones listed, approximately 79% are singletons. Sequencing was performed on peripheral blood. These TCRs come from a woman aged 40 to 55 with active or convalescent COVID-19.

The rearrangement links TRBV7-2 to TRBJ1-2; D is undetermined. The CDR3 spans 16 residues. Germline values: CDR1 SGHTA, CDR2 FQGNSA. The germline V and J ends were trimmed by 1 base and 0 bases, with 12 bases remaining between them. CDR3 nucleotides: TGTGCCAGCAGCTTAGGATGGAGAGACTCTAACTATGGCTACACCTTC. Translated: CASSLGWRDSNYGYTF.

CDR3 in amino acids: CASSPPGGLAGATDTQYF. CDR3 nucleotide sequence: TGTGCCAGCAGTCCCCCCGGGGGGTTAGCGGGGGCCACAGATACGCAGTATTTT. The rearrangement joins TRBV6-2 or TRBV6-3 to TRBJ2-3; 9 nucleotides line up with TRBD2. V trimming: 5 bases; J trimming: 2 bases; junction bases outside the gene matches: 14. CDR1 and CDR2 from the germline V gene are MNHEY and SVGEGT. The CDR3 spans 18 residues.

The J gene is TRBJ2-2, the V gene TRBV6-1, with TRBD2 matching 10 bases. Losses at the gene ends were 4 bases for V and 0 bases for J; bases not matched to a gene: 5. The CDR3 covers 17 residues. Germline CDR1 and CDR2: MNHNS and SASEGT. The CDR3 DNA follows: TGTGCCAGCAGTGCTCTAGCGGGGGTTGCGAACACCGGGGAGCTGTTTTTT. Its protein product is CASSALAGVANTGELFF.

V gene TRBV28 combines with J gene TRBJ1-2; D remains unclear. V lost 5 bases, J lost 4 bases, and 17 bases lay in between. The CDR3 is 15 residues long. Looked up from germline, CDR1 is MDHEN and CDR2 is SYDVKM. In DNA form, the CDR3 reads TGTGCCAGCAGTCGCGGGTCAGGATTTTTCTATGGCTACACCTTC. Residues: CASSRGSGFFYGYTF.

The chain joins TRBV4-1 to TRBJ1-5; D might be TRBD1 (6 bases). V dropped 2 bases and J dropped 3 bases, with 11 bases sitting between them. Looked up from germline, CDR1 is MGHRA and CDR2 is YSYEKL. The CDR3 loop spans 15 amino acids. The CDR3: CASSQSTGPNQPQHF. CDR3 nucleotide sequence: TGCGCCAGCAGCCAATCGACAGGTCCCAATCAGCCCCAGCATTTT.

CDR3 in amino acids: CATHAGREPMNTEAFF. The CDR3, as DNA: TGTGCCACCCACGCGGGGAGAGAGCCCATGAACACTGAAGCTTTCTTT. The chain combines TRBV10-3 with TRBJ1-1; no firm D call. Germline-derived CDR1 and CDR2 are ENHRY and SYGVKD. The germline V and J ends were trimmed by 10 bases and 0 bases, with 21 bases remaining between them. The CDR3 runs to 16 residues.

This sequence joins TRBV7-8 and TRBJ1-1; TRBD1 matches 9 bases. Germline V gene sequence: CDR1 SGHVS, CDR2 FQNEAQ. V gave up 0 bases and J gave up 1 base; unmatched junction bases: 6. The CDR3 has 17 residues. Written as DNA, the CDR3 is TGTGCCAGCAGCTTAGCGCCGGGACAGGGACCGAACACTGAAGCTTTCTTT. As protein: CASSLAPGQGPNTEAFF.

This chain links TRBV4-1 with TRBJ2-3; the match to TRBD2 covers 16 bases. There are 21 residues in the CDR3. In germline, CDR1 is MGHRA, CDR2 YSYEKL. The J segment lost 0 bases and the V segment lost 5 bases, leaving 14 bases of the junction unmatched. The CDR3 is CASSSRQWGLAGGASTDTQYF. DNA of the CDR3: TGCGCCAGCAGCTCCCGGCAGTGGGGACTAGCGGGGGGGGCTAGCACAGATACGCAGTATTTT.

This chain uses TRBV5-1 with TRBJ2-3; TRBD1 matches at 7 bases. From germline, CDR1 is SGHRS and CDR2 YFSETQ. This CDR3 spans 14 amino acids. J gave up 7 bases and V 0 bases, and 5 bases lay outside the gene matches. Written as DNA, the CDR3 is TGCGCCAGCAGCTTGGCGGGGACAGCAAATACGCAGTATTTT. It specifies CASSLAGTANTQYF.

This clone was observed once. The genes are TRBV18 and TRBJ1-5; maybe TRBD1 (5 bases). Trimming shortened V by 2 bases and J by 5 bases, and 10 bases separated the two germline ends. CDR1 is KGHSH, CDR2 LQKENI, per germline. This CDR3 region has 14 residues. The CDR3 region has the DNA TGTGCCAGCTCACCAGACGGGGGGGATCAGCCCCAGCATTTT. This codes for CASSPDGGDQPQHF.

The chain couples TRBV27 to TRBJ2-2; a possible D gene is TRBD1 (5 bases). This CDR3 has 14 residues. V was pared by 6 bases and J by 4 bases, with 12 bases between. The germline gives CDR1 MNHEY, CDR2 SMNVEV (reference sequence). The CDR3, as DNA: TGTGCCAGCAGCCAGACAGTTAGCACCGGGGAGCTGTTTTTT. Translated: CASSQTVSTGELFF.

This chain uses TRBV4-2 with TRBJ2-1; 14 bases match TRBD2. Germline assignment: CDR1 LGHNA and CDR2 YNFKEQ. The CDR3 runs 18 residues. With V trimmed by 3 bases and J by 9 bases, 13 bases remained unmatched. In DNA, the CDR3 is TGTGCCAGCAGCCAGGGTACTCCGGGACTAGCGGGGGTTCGTGAGCAGTTCTTC. This gives the protein CASSQGTPGLAGVREQFF.

This clone was found a few times. The chain recombines TRBV11-2 with TRBJ1-1; 8 nucleotides align to TRBD1. The V and J ends lost 9 bases and 8 bases, in that order; junction bases with no gene match: 11. Germline-derived CDR1 and CDR2 are SGHAT and FQNNGV. The CDR3 has 13 amino acids. CDR3 sequence: CASALDRDLEAFF. DNA for the CDR3: TGTGCCAGTGCGTTGGACAGGGACTTAGAAGCTTTCTTT. Full variable domain (rest looked up from reference TRBV11-2 and TRBJ1-1): EAGVAQSPRYKIIEKRQSVAFWCNPISGHATLYWYQQILGQGPKLLIQFQNNGVVDDSQLPKDRFSAERLKGVDSTLKIQPAKLEDSAVYLCASALDRDLEAFFGQGTRLTVV.

CDR3 in DNA: TGTGCCAGCAGCCAAGCTAATTGGCAGGGGACCGCTTTCTTT. It is translated as CASSQANWQGTAFF. The rearrangement uses TRBV3-1 (or the pseudogene TRBV3-2) and TRBJ1-1; tentatively, D is TRBD1 (6 bases). Germline V gene data show CDR1 as LGHDT and CDR2 as YNNKEL (reference sequence). CDR3 length equals 14 residues. V shed 1 base and J shed 11 bases, with 17 bases lying between them.

The chain combines TRBV5-4 with TRBJ1-2; 7 bases fit TRBD1. The CDR3 spans 15 residues. Unmatched junction bases numbered 6, after V lost 4 bases and J lost 0 bases. The germline CDR1 and CDR2 sequences are SGHNT and YYREEE (reference sequence). The chain's CDR3 is CASSPGQSTNYGYTF. CDR3 nucleotides: TGTGCCAGCAGCCCGGGACAGAGTACTAACTATGGCTACACCTTC.

V gene TRBV2 combines with J gene TRBJ1-2; D remains ambiguous. The CDR3 runs 15 residues. Germline values: CDR1 SNHLY, CDR2 FYNNEI. Trimming took 6 bases from V and 6 from J, leaving 20 bases between them. CDR3 sequence: CASRSLEGRLHGYTF. The CDR3 DNA is TGTGCCAGCAGGTCACTAGAGGGCAGGTTACATGGCTACACCTTC.

This chain links TRBV3-1 (or the pseudogene TRBV3-2) with TRBJ2-1; 9 positions match TRBD2. Trimming cost V 0 bases and J 6 bases; bases outside gene matches: 6. The CDR3 has 16 residues. Looked up from germline, CDR1 is LGHDT and CDR2 is YNNKEL (reference sequence). CDR3 region: CASSQDLLAGSNEQFF. CDR3 DNA: TGTGCCAGCAGCCAAGATTTGCTAGCGGGGAGCAATGAGCAGTTCTTC.

The chain combines TRBV19 with TRBJ1-5; 12 bases line up with TRBD1. This CDR3 comprises 16 residues. V shed 5 bases and J 6 bases; nucleotides not matched to a gene: 8. From germline, CDR1 is LNHDA and CDR2 SQIVND (reference sequence). CDR3: CASSGGTGGWSQPQHF. The CDR3 coding sequence is TGTGCCAGTAGTGGGGGGACAGGGGGCTGGAGTCAGCCCCAGCATTTT.

This chain joins TRBV29-1 and TRBJ1-2, with 7 bases fitting TRBD1. The V gene's germline CDR1 is SQVTM and CDR2 ANQGSEA. After removal of 0 bases from V and 6 bases from J, the junction contained 4 bases not matched to a gene. The CDR3 length is 13 residues. The CDR3 is CSVEDSQGNGYTF. Here the CDR3 DNA reads TGCAGCGTTGAAGACTCACAGGGGAATGGCTACACCTTC.

This sequence joins TRBV29-1 and TRBJ1-3; TRBD1 agrees at 12 bases. The germline V gene encodes CDR1 SQVTM and CDR2 ANQGSEA. V was clipped by 4 bases and J by 4 bases; unmatched bases: 8. CDR3 length equals 16 residues. The DNA for the CDR3 is TGCAGCGTTGGTGGGACAGGGGGCCGAGGAGGAAACACCATATATTTT. It encodes CSVGGTGGRGGNTIYF.

The genes are TRBV3-1 (or the pseudogene TRBV3-2) and TRBJ2-3, with D perhaps matching TRBD2 (6 bases). This CDR3 spans 14 amino acids. Germline CDR1 and CDR2: LGHDT and YNNKEL (reference sequence). The germline V and J ends were trimmed by 4 bases and 6 bases, with 14 bases remaining between them. Here the CDR3 reads CASSLGTRGDTQYF. The CDR3 coding sequence is TGTGCCAGCAGCCTGGGGACCCGGGGGGATACGCAGTATTTT.

The rearrangement links TRBV2 to TRBJ1-1; TRBD1 matches at 8 bases. Per germline, CDR1 SNHLY and CDR2 FYNNEI. The V and J ends lost 5 bases and 4 bases, in that order; junction bases with no gene match: 3. The CDR3 length is 13 residues. As DNA, the CDR3 is TGTGCCAGCAGTTTTCAGGGGGCCACTGAAGCTTTCTTT. Amino acid sequence: CASSFQGATEAFF.

The chain recombines TRBV5-1 with TRBJ1-4, with TRBD1 matching 8 bases. Germline CDR1 and CDR2: SGHRS and YFSETQ. J gave up 2 bases and V 3 bases, and 9 bases lay outside the gene matches. This CDR3 comprises 17 residues. Here the CDR3 reads CASSWGPGGATNEKLFF. In DNA form, the CDR3 reads TGCGCCAGCAGCTGGGGTCCAGGGGGCGCGACTAATGAAAAACTGTTTTTT.

The chain recombines TRBV19 with TRBJ2-5; 12 positions agree with TRBD1. V lost 5 bases, J lost 5 bases, and 6 bases stayed unmatched. CDR3 length: 15 amino acids. In germline, CDR1 is LNHDA, CDR2 SQIVND (reference sequence). CDR3 sequence: CASSLGQGAGETQYF. The CDR3 nucleotides read TGTGCCAGTAGTTTGGGACAGGGGGCAGGGGAGACCCAGTACTTC.

The chain is built from TRBV7-9 and TRBJ1-1; no reliable D call. The CDR3 spans 12 residues. Between the trimmed V and J ends, which lost 4 bases and 9 bases, there was a span of 12 bases. Germline V gene lookup returns CDR1 SEHNR and CDR2 FQNEAQ (reference sequence). The CDR3, as DNA: TGTGCCAGCAGCTCCCGGGAATTCCAAGCTTTCTTT. Translation gives CASSSREFQAFF.

The V call is TRBV4-1, the J call TRBJ1-5; 7 bases match TRBD1. The CDR3 runs to 16 residues. The V segment lost 4 bases and the J segment 0 bases; nucleotides outside the gene matches: 6. Germline values: CDR1 MGHRA, CDR2 YSYEKL. CDR3 in amino acids: CASSPQGGYSNQPQHF. The CDR3 nucleotides are TGCGCCAGCAGCCCGCAAGGGGGCTATAGCAATCAGCCCCAGCATTTT.

The chain couples TRBV4-1 to TRBJ1-1, with 12 bases matching TRBD1. V trimming: 7 bases; J trimming: 6 bases; junction bases outside the gene matches: 12. Germline V CDR1 and CDR2: MGHRA, YSYEKL. This CDR3 has 16 residues. CDR3 bases: TGCGCCAGCATCCGAAGGGGACAGGGGGCAATCGCTGAAGCTTTCTTT. Translated: CASIRRGQGAIAEAFF.

This clone turned up a few times. The V call is TRBV29-1, the J call TRBJ1-4; D gene ambiguous. In germline, CDR1 is SQVTM, CDR2 ANQGSEA. With 4 bases removed from V and 8 bases from J, the gap between germline ends came to 8 bases. The CDR3 covers 11 residues. The CDR3 sequence is CSVARGEKLFF. CDR3 nucleotides: TGCAGCGTTGCACGGGGAGAAAAACTGTTTTTT.

CDR3 sequence (DNA): TGTGCCAGCAGCCAAGATCGGAGGAGACAAGAAAAACTGTTTTTT. Translation gives CASSQDRRRQEKLFF. The chain couples TRBV14 to TRBJ1-4, with no clear D. Trimming left V 0 bases short and J 8 bases short, with 13 bases between. CDR1 SGHDN and CDR2 FVKESK come from the germline V gene. The CDR3 spans 15 residues.

The chain carries TRBV6-5 and TRBJ1-1; 7 positions match TRBD1. CDR1 is MNHEY and CDR2 is SVGAGI in the germline V gene. V was pared by 8 bases and J by 4 bases, with 7 bases of the junction left unmatched. The CDR3 has 13 amino acids. The CDR3 region has the DNA TGTGCCAGCGGGGGACAGAGGAGCACTGAAGCTTTCTTT. This gives the protein CASGGQRSTEAFF.